The 5 T cell receptor beta chains below come from one sample, sequenced in a study of cytomegalovirus exposure and HLA in healthy donors (dated by TCRdb to 2017 to 2019). Library generation was performed with the immunoSEQ multiplex PCR assay. A mixture of 60 forward primers for TCR Vbeta segments and 13 reverse primers for TCR Jbeta segments was used in the multiplex PCR. Imported from immuneACCESS, the table was reduced by TCRdb to in-frame sequences with V and J called. These copies leave out some clones; in studies compared against another copy, an unresolved V gene accounts for under half, and the cause of the remainder is not known. The sample table records 70,000 to 100,000 clones; roughly 80% of these occur just once. The top ten clones comprise about 32% of the sample. The specimen was PBMCs. Source of these receptors: a man over 45 in good health and CMV-seropositive.

The chain joins TRBV7-3 to TRBJ2-2; the D gene is possibly TRBD2 (5 bases). Germline CDR1 is SGHTA and CDR2 is FQGTGA. The V end lost 2 bases, the J end lost 5 bases, and 12 bases lay between the germline ends. The CDR3 sequence is 15 residues long. CDR3 residues: CASSLLPTGTGELFF. DNA of the CDR3: TGTGCCAGCAGCTTACTCCCTACGGGGACCGGGGAGCTGTTTTTT.

This chain links TRBV7-2 with TRBJ1-2; D might be TRBD1 (6 bases). CDR3 size: 17 residues. The V and J ends lost 1 base and 1 base respectively, with 16 bases between them. Germline CDR1 and CDR2: SGHTA and FQGNSA. CDR3 residues: CASSLETRQASNYGYTF. For the CDR3, the DNA is TGTGCCAGCAGCTTAGAAACCAGACAGGCGAGTAACTATGGCTACACCTTC.

This chain links TRBV4-1 with TRBJ2-2; 9 bases align to TRBD1. The ends lost 3 bases at V and 4 bases at J; junction bases unmatched: 0. Germline V lookup: CDR1 MGHRA, CDR2 YSYEKL. The CDR3 has 14 residues. CDR3 DNA sequence: TGCGCCAGCAGCCAGACAGGGGGCACCGGGGAGCTGTTTTTT. It is translated as CASSQTGGTGELFF.

The chain has TRBV27 and TRBJ2-4; 12 positions agree with TRBD2. Germline lookup yields CDR1 MNHEY and CDR2 SMNVEV (reference sequence). This CDR3 is 18 amino acids long. The trim removed 2 bases at V and 12 bases at J, leaving 17 bases unmatched. CDR3 bases: TGTGCCAGCAGTTTAATAGGGACTAGCGGGTTCGGAGGGCACAGTCAGTACTTC. This gives the protein CASSLIGTSGFGGHSQYF.

This clone appeared once. The genes are TRBV18 and TRBJ1-1; D gene ambiguous. This CDR3 has 14 amino acids. Germline lookup yields CDR1 KGHSH and CDR2 LQKENI. The germline V and J ends were trimmed by 3 bases and 4 bases, with 12 bases remaining between them. The CDR3 region is CASSPSLEGTEAFF. In DNA, the CDR3 is TGTGCCAGCTCACCGAGCCTCGAGGGCACTGAAGCTTTCTTT. The full variable domain, completed using reference TRBV18 and TRBJ1-1, is NAGVMQNPRHLVRRRGQEARLRCSPMKGHSHVYWYRQLPEEGLKFMVYLQKENIIDESGMPKERFSAEFPKEGPSILRIQQVVRGDSAAYFCASSPSLEGTEAFFGQGTRLTVV.